This T cell receptor beta chain was retrieved from a study of OX40 agonist ivuxolimab in advanced cancers. In the study overall: Each dose-escalation patient presented with hepatocellular carcinoma, melanoma, renal cell or head and neck cancer. Prior anti-PD-1, anti-PD-L1 or anti-CTLA-4 therapy did not bar entry, and approximately 43% had some. Broader study findings: Some nonresponders also had low normalized T-cell clonal expansion. The CD4+ and CD8+ T cells in the blood had expanded clonally by week 6 at 0.1 to 3.0 mg/kg.

Regarding this clone: Its target is not known.

The repertoire was sequenced with immunoSEQ multiplex PCR; TCRdb's copy has only in-frame clones and lacks some. The repertoire holds around 86,000 clones, with around 91% as singletons. The source of this sequence is an adult with an advanced solid tumor such as melanoma, head and neck, liver or kidney cancer. The sequencing used CD4+ or CD8+ T cells sorted from blood, collected in a trial of the OX40 agonist ivuxolimab.

The DNA of the CDR3 is TGCGCCAGCAGCCGGGACAATCCCTATGGCTACACCTTC. This translates into CASSRDNPYGYTF. The V and J genes are TRBV5-1 and TRBJ1-2; D perhaps matches TRBD1 (6 bases). Per the germline V gene, CDR1 is SGHRS and CDR2 is YFSETQ. Trimming removed 4 bases at V and 4 bases at J, with 11 bases between. This CDR3 spans 13 amino acids.